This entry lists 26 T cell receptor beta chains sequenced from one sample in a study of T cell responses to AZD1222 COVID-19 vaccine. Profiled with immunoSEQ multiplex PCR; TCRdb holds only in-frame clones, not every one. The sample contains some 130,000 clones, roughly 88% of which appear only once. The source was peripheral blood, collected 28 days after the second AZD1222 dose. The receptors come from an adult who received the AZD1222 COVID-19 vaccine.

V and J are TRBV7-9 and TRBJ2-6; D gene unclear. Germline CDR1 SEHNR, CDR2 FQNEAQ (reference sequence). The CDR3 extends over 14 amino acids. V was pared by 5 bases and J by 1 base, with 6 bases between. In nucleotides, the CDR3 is TGTGCCAGCAGCGAAAGTTCTGGGGCCAACGTCCTGACTTTC. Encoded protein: CASSESSGANVLTF.

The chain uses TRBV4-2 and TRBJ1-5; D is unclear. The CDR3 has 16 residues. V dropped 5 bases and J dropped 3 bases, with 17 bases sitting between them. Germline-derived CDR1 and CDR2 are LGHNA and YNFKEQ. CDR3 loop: CASSDHGRADNQPQHF. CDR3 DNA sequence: TGTGCCAGCAGCGACCATGGTAGAGCGGACAATCAGCCCCAGCATTTT.

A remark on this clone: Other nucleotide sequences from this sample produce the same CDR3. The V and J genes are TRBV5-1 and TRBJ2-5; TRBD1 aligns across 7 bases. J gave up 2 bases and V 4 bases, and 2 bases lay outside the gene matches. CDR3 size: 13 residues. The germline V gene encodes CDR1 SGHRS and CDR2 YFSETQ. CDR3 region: CASSLQGQETQYF. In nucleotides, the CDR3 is TGCGCCAGCAGCCTACAGGGGCAAGAGACCCAGTACTTC.

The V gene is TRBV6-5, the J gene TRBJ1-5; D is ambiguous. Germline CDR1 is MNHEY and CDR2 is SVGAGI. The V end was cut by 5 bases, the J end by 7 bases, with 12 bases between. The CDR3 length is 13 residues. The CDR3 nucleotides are TGTGCCAGCAGTCCAAACCTGGACCAGCCCCAGCATTTT. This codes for CASSPNLDQPQHF.

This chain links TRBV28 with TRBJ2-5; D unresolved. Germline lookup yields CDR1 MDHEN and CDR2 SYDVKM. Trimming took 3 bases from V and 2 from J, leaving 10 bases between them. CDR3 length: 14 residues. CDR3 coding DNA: TGTGCCAGCAGTTTGAATGGGCCTCAAGAGACCCAGTACTTC. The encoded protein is CASSLNGPQETQYF. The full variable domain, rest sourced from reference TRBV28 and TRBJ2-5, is DVKVTQSSRYLVKRTGEKVFLECVQDMDHENMFWYRQDPGLGLRLIYFSYDVKMKEKGDIPEGYSVSREKKERFSLILESASTNQTSMYLCASSLNGPQETQYFGPGTRLLVL.

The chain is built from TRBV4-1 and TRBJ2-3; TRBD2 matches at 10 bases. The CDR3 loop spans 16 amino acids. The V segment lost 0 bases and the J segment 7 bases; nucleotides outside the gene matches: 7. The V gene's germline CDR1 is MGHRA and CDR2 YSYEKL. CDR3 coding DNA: TGCGCCAGCAGCCAAGAGAAGCGGGAGGGTTTTTATACGCAGTATTTT. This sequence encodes CASSQEKREGFYTQYF.

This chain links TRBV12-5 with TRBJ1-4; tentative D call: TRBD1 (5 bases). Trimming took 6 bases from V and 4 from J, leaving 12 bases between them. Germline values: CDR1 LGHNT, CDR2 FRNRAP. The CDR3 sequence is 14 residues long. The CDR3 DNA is TGTGCTAGTGGCCCCCCGGGACTTAATGAAAAACTGTTTTTT. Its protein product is CASGPPGLNEKLFF.

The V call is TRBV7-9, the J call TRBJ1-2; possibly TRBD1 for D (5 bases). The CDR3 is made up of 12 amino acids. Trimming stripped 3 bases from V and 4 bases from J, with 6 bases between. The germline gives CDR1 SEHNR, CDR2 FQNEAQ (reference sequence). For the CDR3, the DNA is TGTGCCAGCAGCTTCCAGGGCTATGGCTACACCTTC. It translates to CASSFQGYGYTF.

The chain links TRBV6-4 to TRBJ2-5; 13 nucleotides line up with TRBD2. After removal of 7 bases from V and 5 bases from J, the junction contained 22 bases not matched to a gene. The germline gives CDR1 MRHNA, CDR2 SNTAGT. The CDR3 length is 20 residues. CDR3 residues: CASTHIPRGGLAGWRETQYF. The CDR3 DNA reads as TGTGCCAGCACCCACATCCCGCGAGGGGGACTAGCGGGATGGAGGGAGACCCAGTACTTC.

The chain's CDR3 is CASSAMMNTEAFF. As DNA, the CDR3 is TGTGCCAGCAGCGCCATGATGAACACTGAAGCTTTCTTT. The rearrangement joins TRBV9 to TRBJ1-1; no clear D gene. The V gene lost 3 bases and the J gene lost 0 bases, with 6 bases spanning the gap. Per the germline V gene, CDR1 is SGDLS and CDR2 is YYNGEE. This CDR3 has 13 residues.

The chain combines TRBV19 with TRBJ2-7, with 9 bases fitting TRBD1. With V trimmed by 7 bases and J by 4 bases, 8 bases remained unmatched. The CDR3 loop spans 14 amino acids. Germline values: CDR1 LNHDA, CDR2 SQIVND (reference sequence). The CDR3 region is CASTAGTGWYEQYF. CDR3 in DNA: TGTGCCAGTACCGCCGGGACAGGGTGGTACGAGCAGTACTTC.

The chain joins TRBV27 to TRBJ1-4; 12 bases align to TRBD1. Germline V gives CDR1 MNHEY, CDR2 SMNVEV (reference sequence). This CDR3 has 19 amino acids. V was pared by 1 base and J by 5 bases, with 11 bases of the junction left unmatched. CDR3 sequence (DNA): TGTGCCAGCAGTTTATATCAAGTCTTTGGGACAGGGGGCAATGAAAAACTGTTTTTT. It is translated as CASSLYQVFGTGGNEKLFF.

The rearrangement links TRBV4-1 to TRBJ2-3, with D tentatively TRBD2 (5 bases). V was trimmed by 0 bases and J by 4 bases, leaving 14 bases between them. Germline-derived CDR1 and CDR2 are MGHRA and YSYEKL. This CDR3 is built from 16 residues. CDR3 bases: TGCGCCAGCAGCCAAGATGGGAGAGCCGGGGCAGATACGCAGTATTTT. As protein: CASSQDGRAGADTQYF.

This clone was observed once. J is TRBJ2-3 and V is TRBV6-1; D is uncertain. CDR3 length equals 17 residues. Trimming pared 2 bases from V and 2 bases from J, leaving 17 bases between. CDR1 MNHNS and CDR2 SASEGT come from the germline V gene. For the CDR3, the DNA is TGTGCCAGCAGTGAACTGTCAGTACCTTCTACCACAGATACGCAGTATTTT. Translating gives CASSELSVPSTTDTQYF.

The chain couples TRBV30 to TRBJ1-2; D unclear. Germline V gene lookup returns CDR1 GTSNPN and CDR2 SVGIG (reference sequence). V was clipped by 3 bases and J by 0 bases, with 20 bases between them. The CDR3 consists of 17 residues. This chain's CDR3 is CAWRGLSEAEANYGYTF. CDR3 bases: TGTGCCTGGAGAGGGCTTTCGGAGGCCGAAGCTAACTATGGCTACACCTTC. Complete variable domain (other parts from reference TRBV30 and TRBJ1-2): SQTIHQWPATLVQPVGSPLSLECTVEGTSNPNLYWYRQAAGRGLQLLFYSVGIGQISSEVPQNLSASRPQDRQFILSSKKLLLSDSGFYLCAWRGLSEAEANYGYTFGSGTRLTVV.

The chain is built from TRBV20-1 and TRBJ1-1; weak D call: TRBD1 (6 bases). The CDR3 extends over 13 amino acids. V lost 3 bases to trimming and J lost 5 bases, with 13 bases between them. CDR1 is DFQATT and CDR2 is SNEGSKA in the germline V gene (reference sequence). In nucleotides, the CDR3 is TGCAGTGCTAGTACAGGGTTGGGGACTGAAGCTTTCTTT. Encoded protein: CSASTGLGTEAFF.

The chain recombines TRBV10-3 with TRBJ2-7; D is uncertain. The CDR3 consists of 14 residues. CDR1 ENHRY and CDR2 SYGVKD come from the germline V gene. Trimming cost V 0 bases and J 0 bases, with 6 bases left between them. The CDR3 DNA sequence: TGTGCCATCAGTGAGTCATACACCTCCTACGAGCAGTACTTC. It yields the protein CAISESYTSYEQYF.

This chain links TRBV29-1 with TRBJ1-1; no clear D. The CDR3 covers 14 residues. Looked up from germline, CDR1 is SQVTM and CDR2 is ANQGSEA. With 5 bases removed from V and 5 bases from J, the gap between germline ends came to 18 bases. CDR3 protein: CSVYSRYRETEAFF. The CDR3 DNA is TGCAGCGTTTACTCTCGATATCGGGAAACTGAAGCTTTCTTT.

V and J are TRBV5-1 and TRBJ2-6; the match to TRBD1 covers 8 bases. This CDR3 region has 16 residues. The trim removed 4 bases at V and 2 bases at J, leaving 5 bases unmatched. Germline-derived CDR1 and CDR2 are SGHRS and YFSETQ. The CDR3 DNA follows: TGCGCCAGCAGCCCCCAGACAGGGGCTGGGGCCAACGTCCTGACTTTC. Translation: CASSPQTGAGANVLTF.

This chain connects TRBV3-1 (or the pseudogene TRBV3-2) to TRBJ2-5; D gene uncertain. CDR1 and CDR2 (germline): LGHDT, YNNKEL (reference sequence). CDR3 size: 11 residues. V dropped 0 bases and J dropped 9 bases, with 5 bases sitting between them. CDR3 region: CASSQDRAQYF. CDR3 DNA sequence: TGTGCCAGCAGCCAAGACCGGGCCCAGTACTTC.

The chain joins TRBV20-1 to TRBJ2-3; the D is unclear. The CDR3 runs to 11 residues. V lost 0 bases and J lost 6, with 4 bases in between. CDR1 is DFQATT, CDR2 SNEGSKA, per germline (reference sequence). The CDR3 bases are TGCAGTGCTAGAGATTTGGATACGCAGTATTTT. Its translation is CSARDLDTQYF.

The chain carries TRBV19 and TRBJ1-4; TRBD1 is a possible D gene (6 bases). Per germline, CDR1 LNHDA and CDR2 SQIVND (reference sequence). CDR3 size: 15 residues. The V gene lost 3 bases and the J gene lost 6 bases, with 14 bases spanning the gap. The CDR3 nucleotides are TGTGCCAGTAGTATTCTGGGGGGCGCAGATGAAAAACTGTTTTTT. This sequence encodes CASSILGGADEKLFF. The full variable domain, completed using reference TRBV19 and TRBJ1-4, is DGGITQSPKYLFRKEGQNVTLSCEQNLNHDAMYWYRQDPGQGLRLIYYSQIVNDFQKGDIAEGYSVSREKKESFPLTVTSAQKNPTAFYLCASSILGGADEKLFFGSGTQLSVL.

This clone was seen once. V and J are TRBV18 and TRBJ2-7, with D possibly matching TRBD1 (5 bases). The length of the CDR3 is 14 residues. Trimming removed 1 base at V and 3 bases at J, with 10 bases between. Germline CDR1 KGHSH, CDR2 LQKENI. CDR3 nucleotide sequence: TGTGCCAGCTCACCACTTCCAGACAGCTACGAGCAGTACTTC. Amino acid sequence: CASSPLPDSYEQYF.

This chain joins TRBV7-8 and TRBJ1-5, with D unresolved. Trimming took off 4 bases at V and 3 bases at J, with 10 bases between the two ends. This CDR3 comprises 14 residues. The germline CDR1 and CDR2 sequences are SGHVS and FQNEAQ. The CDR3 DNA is TGTGCCAGCAGCTCATCCGGGCTCAATCAGCCCCAGCATTTT. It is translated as CASSSSGLNQPQHF.

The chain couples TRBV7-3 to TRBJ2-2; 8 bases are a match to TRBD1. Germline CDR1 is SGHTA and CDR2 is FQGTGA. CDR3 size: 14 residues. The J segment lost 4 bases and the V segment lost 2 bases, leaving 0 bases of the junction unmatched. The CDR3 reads CASSLDRGTGELFF. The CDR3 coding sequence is TGTGCCAGCAGCTTAGACAGGGGCACCGGGGAGCTGTTTTTT.

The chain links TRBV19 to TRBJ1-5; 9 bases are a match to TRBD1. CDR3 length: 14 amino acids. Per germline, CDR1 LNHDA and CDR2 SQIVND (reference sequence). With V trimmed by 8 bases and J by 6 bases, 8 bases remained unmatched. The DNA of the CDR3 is TGTGCCAGTGGTAGGGACAGGGTGAGTCAGCCCCAGCATTTT. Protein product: CASGRDRVSQPQHF.